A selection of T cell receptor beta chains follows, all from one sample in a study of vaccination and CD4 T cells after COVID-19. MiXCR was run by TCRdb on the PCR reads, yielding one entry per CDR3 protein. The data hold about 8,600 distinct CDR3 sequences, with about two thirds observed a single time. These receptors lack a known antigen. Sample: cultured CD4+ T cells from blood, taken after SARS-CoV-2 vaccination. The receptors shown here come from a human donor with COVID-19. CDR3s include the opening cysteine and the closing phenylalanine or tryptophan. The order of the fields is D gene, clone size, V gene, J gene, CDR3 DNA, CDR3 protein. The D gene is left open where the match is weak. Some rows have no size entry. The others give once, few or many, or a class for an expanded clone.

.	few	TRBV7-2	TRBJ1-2	TGTGCCAGCAGCTTAGGGGTTGTGGGGGTTGGCTACACCTTC	CASSLGVVGVGYTF
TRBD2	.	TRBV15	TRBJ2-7	TGTGCCACCAGCAGGGACTTAGGACTAGTTGCGGACGAGCAGTACTTC	CATSRDLGLVADEQYF
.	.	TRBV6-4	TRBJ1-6	TGTGCCAGCCCCAACGACTGGGGACAAAGCCCCAATTCACCCCTCCACTTT	CASPNDWGQSPNSPLHF
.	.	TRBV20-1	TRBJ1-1	TGCAGTGCTCCAAGCGGTGTGGTGACTGAAGCTTTCTTT	CSAPSGVVTEAFF
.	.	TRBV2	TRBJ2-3	TGTGCCAGCAGTGCGGGAGATACGCAGTATTTT	CASSAGDTQYF
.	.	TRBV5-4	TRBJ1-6	TGTGCCAGCAGCTTCCCAGGATATAATTCACCCCTCCACTTT	CASSFPGYNSPLHF
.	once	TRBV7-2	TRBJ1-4	TGTGCCAGCAGCTTAGGCCTTCTCCCGACAGGAGGGGAAAAACTGTTTTTT	CASSLGLLPTGGEKLFF
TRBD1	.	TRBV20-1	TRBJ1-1	TGCAGTGCTAGTGAACAGGGGGAGGAAGCTTTCTTT	CSASEQGEEAFF
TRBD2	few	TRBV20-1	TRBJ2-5	TGCAGTGCTAGAGACGGGGGGAGAAACCAAGAGACCCAGTACTTC	CSARDGGRNQETQYF
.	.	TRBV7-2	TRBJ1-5	TGTGCCAGCAGCCCCTCCTCGGGGCGAAGGCCCCAGCATTTT	CASSPSSGRRPQHF
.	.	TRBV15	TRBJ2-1	TGTGCCACCAGCAGAGATGCAGGCTATGAGCAGTTCTTC	CATSRDAGYEQFF
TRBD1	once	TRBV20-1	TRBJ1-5	TGCAGTGCCACAACAGGGGTCAATCAGCCCCAGCATTTT	CSATTGVNQPQHF
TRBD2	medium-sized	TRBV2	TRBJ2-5	TGTGCCAGCTGTAGCGGGGCCCCACAAGTGGCCCAGTACTTC	CASCSGAPQVAQYF
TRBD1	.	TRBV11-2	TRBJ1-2	TGTGCCAGCAGATCCCCAGCCGGGACAGGGGACTATGGCTACACCTTC	CASRSPAGTGDYGYTF
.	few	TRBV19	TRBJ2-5	TGTGCCAGTAGTATTGGACTCCGGAGGGGCCAAGAGACCCAGTACTTC	CASSIGLRRGQETQYF
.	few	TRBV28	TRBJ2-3	TGTGCCAGCAGCAGGGAAGTCACAGATACGCAGTATTTT	CASSREVTDTQYF
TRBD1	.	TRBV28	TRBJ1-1	TGTGCCAGCGGTAGACCGAACAGGGGCAAGAATGAAGCTTTCTTT	CASGRPNRGKNEAFF
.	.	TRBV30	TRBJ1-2	TGTGCCTGCGCCGAACTAATCGGAAACTATGGCTACACCTTC	CACAELIGNYGYTF
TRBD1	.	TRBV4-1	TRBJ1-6	TGCGCCAGCAGCCAAGACCCAAGTAGGGACAGGGGCCCACCCCTCCACTTT	CASSQDPSRDRGPPLHF
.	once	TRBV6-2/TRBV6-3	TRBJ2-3	TGTGCCAGCATAAGGACAGTTAACACAGATACGCAGTATTTT	CASIRTVNTDTQYF
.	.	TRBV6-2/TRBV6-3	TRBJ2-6	TGTGCCAGCAGTGACTACTCTGGGGCCAACGTCCTGACTTTC	CASSDYSGANVLTF
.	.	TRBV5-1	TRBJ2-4	TGCGCCAGCTCACAGGAGAACATTCAGTACTTC	CASSQENIQYF
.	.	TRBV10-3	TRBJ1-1	TGTGCCATCACCCAGGCTCCGTACCAGAACACTGAAGCTTTCTTT	CAITQAPYQNTEAFF
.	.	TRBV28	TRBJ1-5	TGTGCCAGCACCTCAATATACAGGGCGGGAAGCAATCAGCCCCAGCATTTT	CASTSIYRAGSNQPQHF
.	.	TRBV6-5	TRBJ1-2	TGTGCCAGCAGTTACTCGAGGGGCGCGAACTATGGCTACACCTTC	CASSYSRGANYGYTF
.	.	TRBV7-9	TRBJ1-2	TGTGCCAGCAGCTTAGCGACAGAATCCCCCCTCTACACCTTC	CASSLATESPLYTF
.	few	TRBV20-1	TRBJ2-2	TGCAGTGCTAGAGAAACAGGGAACACCGGGGAGCTGTTTTTT	CSARETGNTGELFF
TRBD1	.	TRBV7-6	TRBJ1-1	TGTGCCAGCAGCCCCCCGCGGGGACAGATGAACACTGAAGCTTTCTTT	CASSPPRGQMNTEAFF
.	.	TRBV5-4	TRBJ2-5	TGTGCCAGCAGGCCCCGCGCGGGGGAGACCCAGTACTTC	CASRPRAGETQYF
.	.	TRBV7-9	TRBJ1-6	TGCGCCAGCAGCTTGGTCGGGGAAAGAGGACCCCTCCACTTT	CASSLVGERGPLHF
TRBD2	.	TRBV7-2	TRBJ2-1	TGTGCCAGCAGCTTTAAAGCCCCTGCGGCTAGCGGGGACAATGAGCAGTTCTTC	CASSFKAPAASGDNEQFF
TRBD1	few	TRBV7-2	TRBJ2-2	TGTGCCAGCAGCCTTAGTACTACAGGGGCCGGGGAGCTGTTTTTT	CASSLSTTGAGELFF
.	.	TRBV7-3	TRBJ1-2	TGTGCCAGCAGCTTAACCCGGGGGAGTGGCTACACCTTC	CASSLTRGSGYTF
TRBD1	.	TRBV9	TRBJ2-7	TGTGCCAGCAGCGTAGAGCAGGGGGCTCTCTCCTACGAGCAGTACTTC	CASSVEQGALSYEQYF
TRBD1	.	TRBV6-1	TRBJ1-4	TGTGCCAGCAAAGACACGACAGGGAATGAAAAACTGTTTTTT	CASKDTTGNEKLFF
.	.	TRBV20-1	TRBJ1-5	TGCAGTGCTCCTTTGGGGGGGGCGGATACTCTCCAGCCCCAGCATTTT	CSAPLGGADTLQPQHF
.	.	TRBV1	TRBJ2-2	TGCACCAGCAGACACCACCAGGGGGCCCTTTTGGACGGGGAGCTGTTTTTT	CTSRHHQGALLDGELFF
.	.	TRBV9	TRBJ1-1	TGTGCCAGCAGCGTCCTCGGACAGATGAACACTGAAGCTTTCTTT	CASSVLGQMNTEAFF
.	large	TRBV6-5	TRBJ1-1	TGTGCCAGCAGTTACTCGCAAAACTCCCAAGCTTTCTTT	CASSYSQNSQAFF
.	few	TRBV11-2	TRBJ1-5	TGTGCCAGCAGCTTAGAGGGCGGGAGCAATCAGCCCCAGCATTTT	CASSLEGGSNQPQHF
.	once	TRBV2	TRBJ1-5	TGTGCCAGCAGAGATACAGGATTCGGCAATCAGCCCCAGCATTTT	CASRDTGFGNQPQHF
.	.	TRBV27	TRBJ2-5	TGTGCCAGCAGTTTACAGGGTTGGGAGACCCAGTACTTC	CASSLQGWETQYF
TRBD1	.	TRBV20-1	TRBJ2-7	TGCAGCGCTAAGATCCGGGACAGGGTGTACTACGAGCAGTACTTC	CSAKIRDRVYYEQYF
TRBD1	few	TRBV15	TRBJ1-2	TGTGCCACCAGCAGAGCCGGGACAGGGGGTAGCTATGGCTACACCTTC	CATSRAGTGGSYGYTF
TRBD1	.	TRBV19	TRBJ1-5	TGTGCCAGTAGTCTACAGGGGGGCTATCAGCCCCAGCATTTT	CASSLQGGYQPQHF
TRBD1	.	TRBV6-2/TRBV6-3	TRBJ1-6	TGTGCCAGCAGTCTACGTAACCTCCGGGACAGGGAAGATCGTTCACCCCTCCACTTT	CASSLRNLRDREDRSPLHF
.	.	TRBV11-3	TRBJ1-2	TGTGCCAGCAGCTACTCTCTGAGGGATGGCTACACCTTC	CASSYSLRDGYTF
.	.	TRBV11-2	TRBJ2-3	TGTGCCAGCAGCTTAAATACGCAGTATTTT	CASSLNTQYF